These 24 T cell receptor gamma chains came from one sample sequenced in a study of γδ T cells in repeated Plasmodium falciparum infection. TCRdb reprocessed the multiplex PCR reads through CATT. The table shows about 30,000 gamma-chain clones, with 1.4% occurring only once. Flow sorting of PBMC yielded separate Vgamma9/Vdelta2+ and Vdelta2-negative gammadelta T cell populations for bulk repertoire analysis. The sample was gamma-delta T cells from blood. These TCRs come from a pool of human donors (malaria-infected and uninfected, not separated).

In regard to this clone: A far larger clone is one nucleotide away, so this likely arose from a read error. Additional DNA sequences in this sample encode the identical CDR3. This chain links TRGV9 with TRGJ1 or TRGJ2. As TCRdb names no J gene, one was assigned here on the basis of a DNA match to germline. This CDR3 contains 11 residues. Germline V gene sequence: CDR1 GITISATS, CDR2 ISYDGTV (reference sequence). The CDR3 protein is CALWEQRKKLF. CDR3 nucleotide sequence: TGTGCTTTGTGGGAGCAAAGGAAGAAACTCTTT.

This clone was recorded a few times. TCRdb attributes to this sequence the protein of a much larger clone, which differs from the DNA translation at residue 8; a read error is likely, and the protein displayed is translated from the DNA. V usage is TRGV2 and J usage is TRGJ1 or TRGJ2. Here the J gene came from matching the DNA to germline, since TCRdb omits it. The trim removed 2 bases at V and 7 bases at J, leaving 8 bases unmatched. The CDR3 runs to 13 residues. CDR1 and CDR2 from the germline V gene are EGSNGY and YDSYNSKV. The chain's CDR3 is CATWDADTYKKLF. For the CDR3, the DNA is TGTGCCACCTGGGACGCTGACACATATAAGAAACTCTTT.

A few counts support this clone. The protein that TCRdb holds for this DNA derives from a much larger clone and differs from the translated DNA at residue 7, which likely indicates a read error; the protein shown here is translated from the DNA. This sequence joins TRGV8 and TRGJ1 or TRGJ2. Matching the DNA to germline supplied the J gene, which TCRdb does not give. CDR1 is VENAVY and CDR2 is YDSYNSRV in the germline V gene. The CDR3 sequence is 12 residues long. The ends lost 1 base at V and 6 bases at J; junction bases unmatched: 3. CDR3 coding DNA: TGTGCCACCTGGGATAGAATTTATAAGAAACTCTTT. This gives the protein CATWDRIYKKLF.

Comment on this clone: TCRdb has a much larger clone's protein, which differs at residue 3 from the translation of this DNA, likely because of a read error; what is shown is the protein translated from the DNA. This chain uses TRGV3 with TRGJ1 or TRGJ2. The germline V gene encodes CDR1 VTNTFY and CDR2 YDVSTARD (reference sequence). The CDR3 is 13 amino acids. CDR3 nucleotides: TGTGCCCCCTGGGACAGCGTTTATTATAAGAAACTCTTT. Protein product: CAPWDSVYYKKLF.

This clone was seen repeatedly, ten times or more. The protein TCRdb gives is from a much larger clone and does not agree with this DNA's translation at residue 7, likely a read error; the protein shown here comes from the DNA. The CDR3 region is CALWELEVAKKKLF. CDR3 DNA sequence: TGTGCCTTGTGGGAGCTCGAGGTAGCTAAAAAGAAACTCTTT. J is TRGJ1 or TRGJ2 and V is TRGV9. TCRdb is silent on the J gene; assignment here came from matching the DNA to germline. Germline trimming cut 3 bases from V and 10 bases from J; bases unmatched to any gene: 15. This CDR3 is 14 amino acids long. Germline-derived CDR1 and CDR2 are GITISATS and ISYDGTV (reference sequence).

The sample holds many counts of this clone. The amino acid sequence in TCRdb belongs to a much larger clone and departs from this DNA's translation at residue 10, likely a sequencing read error; the sequence shown is translated from the DNA. The rearrangement joins TRGV3 to TRGJP2. The J gene was missing in TCRdb and was found by matching the end of the DNA to germline. The germline V gene has CDR1 VTNTFY and CDR2 YDVSTARD (reference sequence). The CDR3 extends over 13 amino acids. CDR3 in amino acids: CATWDLIDWTKTF. CDR3 nucleotide sequence: TGTGCCACCTGGGACCTGATTGATTGGACCAAGACGTTT.

Concerning this clone itself: This likely came from a read error, as a far larger clone is one base away. This specimen includes other DNA sequences encoding the same CDR3. The chain has TRGV9 and TRGJ1 or TRGJ2. The germline CDR1 and CDR2 sequences are GITISATS and ISYDGTV (reference sequence). This CDR3 is built from 14 residues. CDR3 loop: CALWERTNYYKKLF. For the CDR3, the DNA is TGTGCCCTGTGGGAGAGGACGAATTATTATAAGAAACTCTTT.

This clone was seen a handful of times. The chain has TRGV3 and TRGJP1. The J gene, absent from TCRdb, was called here by matching the DNA to germline. From germline, CDR1 is VTNTFY and CDR2 YDVSTARD (reference sequence). V shed 3 bases and J 3 bases; nucleotides not matched to a gene: 7. The CDR3 totals 15 residues. The CDR3 DNA reads TGTGCCACCTGGGACCTTGAAGCCACTGGTTGGTTCAAGATATTT. As protein: CATWDLEATGWFKIF.

This clone came up many times. The protein in TCRdb stems from a much larger clone and differs at residue 6 from this DNA's translation, likely a read error; here the protein is translated from the DNA. The chain's CDR3 is CATWDKFYYKKLF. In DNA, the CDR3 is TGTGCCACCTGGGACAAATTTTATTATAAGAAACTCTTT. The V and J genes are TRGV3 and TRGJ1 or TRGJ2. This CDR3 has 13 residues. CDR1 and CDR2 (germline): VTNTFY, YDVSTARD (reference sequence). V gave up 2 bases and J gave up 3 bases; unmatched junction bases: 4.

Only a few counts were recorded for this clone. Translating this DNA gives a protein that differs at residue 2 from the TCRdb one, which belongs to a much larger clone; a read error is likely, and the protein shown is this translation. The V and J genes are TRGV4 and TRGJ1 or TRGJ2. Here the J gene came from matching the DNA to germline, since TCRdb omits it. This CDR3 is built from 9 residues. In germline, CDR1 is EGSTGY, CDR2 YDSYTSSV. CDR3 sequence reads: CTTWDVKLF. CDR3 coding DNA: TGTACCACCTGGGATGTGAAACTCTTT.

In this sample, this clone turned up a few times. A read error is likely here: a far larger clone is one base away. The sample contains more than one DNA sequence encoding this CDR3. The J gene went uncalled, whereas the V gene is TRGV9. CDR1 GITISATS and CDR2 ISYDGTV come from the germline V gene (reference sequence). The CDR3 sequence is 10 residues long. The CDR3 DNA sequence: TGCGCCTTGTGGGAGGTGTTCAAACTCTTT. This sequence encodes CALWEVFKLF.

The sample holds a few counts of this clone. This likely traces to a read error, being one base from a far larger clone. In the same sample, other DNA sequences code for this CDR3. The chain uses TRGV9 and TRGJP. Assignment of the J gene here rests on matching the DNA to germline, because TCRdb gives none. Germline trimming cut 2 bases from V and 5 bases from J; bases unmatched to any gene: 9. Germline CDR1 GITISATS, CDR2 ISYDGTV (reference sequence). This CDR3 spans 18 amino acids. The CDR3 DNA follows: TGTGCCTTGTGGGAGGGCTTAACTAAAGAGTTGGGCAAAAAAATCAAGGTATTT. This sequence encodes CALWEGLTKELGKKIKVF.

Points on this clone: With a far larger clone one base away, a read error is the likely cause. No DNA is shown, since the ends of the CDR3 on it are uncertain; the CDR3 is the one TCRdb lists. The J gene went uncalled, whereas the V gene is TRGV9. The germline gives CDR1 GITISATS, CDR2 ISYDGTV (reference sequence). The CDR3 is 29 amino acids long, termini counted. CDR3 sequence reads: CALWVIIRNSLAVEQHLLSQVSIGRIQHF.

In this sample, this clone turned up a few times. The protein TCRdb gives is from a much larger clone and does not agree with this DNA's translation at residue 3, likely a read error; the protein shown here comes from the DNA. V and J are TRGV9 and TRGJ1 or TRGJ2. TCRdb leaves out the J gene; it was filled in here by matching the DNA to germline. The CDR3 is 13 residues long. Per the germline V gene, CDR1 is GITISATS and CDR2 is ISYDGTV (reference sequence). CDR3 coding DNA: TGTGCCATGTGGGAAGCTTGTTATTATAAGAAACTCTTT. It translates to CAMWEACYYKKLF.

This chain links TRGV3 with TRGJ1 or TRGJ2. TCRdb supplies no J gene; here it was assigned by aligning the nucleotide sequence to germline. The CDR3 runs 15 residues. Losses at the gene ends were 2 bases for V and 4 bases for J; bases not matched to a gene: 11. CDR1 and CDR2 (germline): VTNTFY, YDVSTARD (reference sequence). The CDR3 reads CATWDNNGRYYKKLF. DNA of the CDR3: TGTGCCACCTGGGACAACAACGGGAGGTATTATAAGAAACTCTTT.

This clone was detected ten times or more. This likely traces to a read error, being one base from a far larger clone. In the same sample, other DNA sequences code for this CDR3. This chain links TRGV9 with TRGJP. The J gene is absent in TCRdb and was assigned here via DNA matching to germline. The CDR3 is made up of 17 amino acids. Germline V gene lookup returns CDR1 GITISATS and CDR2 ISYDGTV (reference sequence). This CDR3 reads CALWEVPTELGKKIKVF. The DNA of the CDR3 is TGCGCCTTGTGGGAGGTCCCAACCGAGTTGGGCAAAAAAATCAAGGTATTT.

This clone was found many times. The DNA for the CDR3 is TGTGCCACCTGGGATGGCCCGGCTTATTATAAGAAACTCTTT. It is translated as CATWDGPAYYKKLF. The rearrangement links TRGV4 to TRGJ1 or TRGJ2. CDR1 is EGSTGY and CDR2 is YDSYTSSV in the germline V gene. The CDR3 length is 14 residues. Unmatched junction bases numbered 6, after V lost 1 base and J lost 3 bases.

Ten or more counts support this clone. The TCRdb record carries a much larger clone's protein, which differs from this DNA's translation at residue 14; a read error is the likely cause, and the protein listed here is the DNA translation. No J gene was named, though the V gene is TRGV9. The CDR3 is made up of 16 amino acids. Germline V gene lookup returns CDR1 GITISATS and CDR2 ISYDGTV (reference sequence). CDR3 sequence: CALWETQELGKKIRVF. The CDR3 DNA reads TGTGCCTTGTGGGAGACCCAAGAGTTGGGCAAAAAAATCAGGGTATTT.

This clone was found many times. TCRdb records a much larger clone's protein for this DNA, with a difference at residue 4 that likely arises from a read error; the protein given is the translation of the DNA. Other nucleotide sequences in the sample specify the same CDR3. J is TRGJ1 or TRGJ2 and V is TRGV9. TCRdb records no J gene; here it was assigned by comparing the DNA to germline. The CDR3 is 13 amino acids. The V gene's germline CDR1 is GITISATS and CDR2 ISYDGTV (reference sequence). This CDR3 is CALREPDGYKKLF. In nucleotides, the CDR3 is TGTGCCTTGCGGGAGCCCGACGGTTATAAGAAACTCTTT.

This clone was observed a few times. This DNA translates differently at residue 11 from the TCRdb protein, which is that of a much larger clone; a read error is likely, and the protein shown is the DNA's own translation. No J gene was named, though the V gene is TRGV4. Germline V CDR1 and CDR2: EGSTGY, YDSYTSSV. This CDR3 has 13 residues. CDR3 bases: TGTGCCACCTGGGATGTCGGTGATTGGATCGAGACGTTT. Protein sequence: CATWDVGDWIETF.

This clone was recorded many times. A read error is the likely source, as a far larger clone sits one nucleotide away. The rearrangement uses TRGV2 and TRGJ1 or TRGJ2. The CDR3 sequence is 14 residues long. Germline V gene sequence: CDR1 EGSNGY, CDR2 YDSYNSKV. The DNA of the CDR3 is TGTGCCACCTGGGACGGATTTTATTATTATAAGGAACTCTTT. Its translation is CATWDGFYYYKELF.

This clone has ten or more counts. Being one base from a much bigger clone, this may be a read error. J is TRGJ1 or TRGJ2 and V is TRGV9. J gave up 3 bases and V 5 bases, and 7 bases lay outside the gene matches. The CDR3 sequence is 13 residues long. Germline CDR1 is GITISATS and CDR2 is ISYDGTV (reference sequence). This CDR3 is CALWARRYYKKLF. DNA for the CDR3: TGTGCCTTGTGGGCCCGACGTTATTATAAGAAACTCTTT.

This clone showed up many times. A far more abundant clone sits one base away, making this likely a read error. This sample also contains other DNA sequences that code for the same CDR3. The V call is TRGV9, the J call TRGJ1 or TRGJ2. Germline CDR1 and CDR2: GITISATS and ISYDGTV (reference sequence). The length of the CDR3 is 13 residues. CDR3 residues: CALWEFHYYKKLF. The CDR3 nucleotides read TGCGCCTTGTGGGAGTTCCATTATTATAAGAAACTCTTT.

This clone was picked up a small number of times. This DNA translates differently at residue 4 from the TCRdb protein, which is that of a much larger clone; a read error is likely, and the protein shown is the DNA's own translation. This CDR3 is also generated by other DNA sequences in the sample. This chain joins TRGV9 and TRGJ1 or TRGJ2. The J gene was not available in TCRdb and was assigned here by matching the DNA to germline segments. Germline lookup yields CDR1 GITISATS and CDR2 ISYDGTV (reference sequence). The CDR3 is made up of 13 amino acids. This CDR3 reads CALRDPNYYKKLF. In DNA form, the CDR3 reads TGTGCCTTGCGGGATCCGAATTATTATAAGAAACTCTTT.